Below, 27 T cell receptor beta chains from the same sample are listed, as sequenced in a study of radiotherapy plus CTLA-4 blockade in lung cancer. Sequencing used immunoSEQ multiplex PCR; TCRdb keeps in-frame clones, though not all of them. The sample has about 110,000 clones, about 85% seen once. Here the sequenced sample was peripheral blood, taken from a patient treated with radiotherapy plus ipilimumab. These receptors all stem from a human donor with non-small cell lung cancer that progressed on radiotherapy plus ipilimumab. Some clones in this sample may be carry-over from other donors' samples.

The J gene is TRBJ2-1, the V gene TRBV18; D is ambiguous. Trimming stripped 6 bases from V and 9 bases from J, with 12 bases between. This CDR3 is 12 amino acids long. Germline values: CDR1 KGHSH, CDR2 LQKENI. For the CDR3, the DNA is TGTGCCAGCTCGCGAGAGTTAGGTGAGCAGTTCTTC. Translating gives CASSRELGEQFF.

Here the CDR3 reads CASSPQQNYGYTF. CDR3 bases: TGTGCCAGTAGTCCCCAGCAGAACTATGGCTACACCTTC. The V call is TRBV19, the J call TRBJ1-2; D not resolved. With 5 bases removed from V and 2 bases from J, the gap between germline ends came to 9 bases. Per the germline V gene, CDR1 is LNHDA and CDR2 is SQIVND (reference sequence). CDR3 length: 13 amino acids.

The chain employs TRBV10-3 and TRBJ1-2; maybe TRBD1 (6 bases). The CDR3 loop spans 13 amino acids. With 9 bases removed from V and 0 bases from J, the gap between germline ends came to 11 bases. Germline values: CDR1 ENHRY, CDR2 SYGVKD. The CDR3 sequence is CAINREANYGYTF. The CDR3 DNA is TGTGCCATAAACAGGGAAGCTAACTATGGCTACACCTTC.

The rearrangement links TRBV19 to TRBJ1-2, with D unclear. There are 14 residues in the CDR3. Between the trimmed V and J ends, which lost 5 bases and 4 bases, there was a span of 14 bases. The V gene's germline CDR1 is LNHDA and CDR2 SQIVND (reference sequence). The chain's CDR3 is CASSVRGIGYGYTF. The CDR3 region has the DNA TGTGCCAGTAGTGTACGGGGAATCGGCTATGGCTACACCTTC.

The chain has TRBV5-6 and TRBJ1-6; 9 nucleotides agree with TRBD1. CDR3 length equals 16 residues. V lost 6 bases, J lost 8 bases, and 12 bases stayed unmatched. CDR1 SGHDT and CDR2 YYEEEE come from the germline V gene. The DNA for the CDR3 is TGTGCCAGCACCCTCGGCCAGGGACAGGGTTATTCACCCCTCCACTTT. This translates into CASTLGQGQGYSPLHF.

The J gene is TRBJ1-5, the V gene TRBV5-6; 11 nucleotides align to TRBD1. This CDR3 spans 17 amino acids. V gave up 4 bases and J gave up 0 bases; unmatched junction bases: 6. The V gene's germline CDR1 is SGHDT and CDR2 YYEEEE. The DNA of the CDR3 is TGTGCCAGCAGCCGTCGGACAGGGGGCCTTAGCAATCAGCCCCAGCATTTT. Its translation: CASSRRTGGLSNQPQHF.

This clone was recorded many times. This rearrangement joins TRBV18 to TRBJ1-5, with D tentatively TRBD1 (6 bases). Per germline, CDR1 KGHSH and CDR2 LQKENI. This CDR3 is 15 amino acids long. V lost 6 bases, J lost 1 base, and 13 bases lay in between. The CDR3 loop is CASSFYRESNQPQHF. CDR3 nucleotides: TGTGCCAGCTCCTTTTACAGGGAAAGCAATCAGCCCCAGCATTTT.

This rearrangement joins TRBV7-8 to TRBJ2-1; tentatively, D is TRBD1 (8 bases). The germline V gene encodes CDR1 SGHVS and CDR2 FQNEAQ. The length of the CDR3 is 20 residues. Trimming stripped 3 bases from V and 3 bases from J, with 27 bases between. CDR3 region: CASSFSDRGGDRGVYNEQFF. The CDR3 DNA sequence: TGTGCCAGCAGCTTTTCCGACAGGGGAGGAGATCGGGGGGTCTACAATGAGCAGTTCTTC. Full variable domain (outside the CDR3, taken from reference TRBV7-8 and TRBJ2-1): GAGVSQSPRYKVAKRGQDVALRCDPISGHVSLFWYQQALGQGPEFLTYFQNEAQLDKSGLPSDRFFAERPEGSVSTLKIQRTQQEDSAVYLCASSFSDRGGDRGVYNEQFFGPGTRLTVL.

This sequence joins TRBV6-6 and TRBJ2-5, with 11 bases aligning to TRBD1. From germline, CDR1 is MNHNY and CDR2 SVGAGI (reference sequence). The V segment lost 5 bases and the J segment 6 bases; nucleotides outside the gene matches: 8. The CDR3 is made up of 15 amino acids. The CDR3 spells CASSTPGQGAKTQYF. The CDR3 coding sequence is TGTGCCAGCAGTACCCCCGGACAGGGGGCGAAGACCCAGTACTTC.

The gene calls are TRBV5-4 and TRBJ2-3, with TRBD2 matching 10 bases. V lost 2 bases and J lost 7; bases outside the gene matches: 4. Per the germline V gene, CDR1 is SGHNT and CDR2 is YYREEE (reference sequence). CDR3 length: 14 amino acids. The CDR3: CASSLAGGPNTQYF. CDR3 DNA: TGTGCCAGCAGCTTAGCGGGGGGGCCAAATACGCAGTATTTT.

This clone occurred a few times. The chain is built from TRBV18 and TRBJ2-7, with 7 nucleotides matching TRBD1. The length of the CDR3 is 15 residues. Trimming took 3 bases from V and 3 from J; bases not matched to a gene: 8. Germline lookup yields CDR1 KGHSH and CDR2 LQKENI. The CDR3 sequence: CASSPSRDSLYEQYF. The CDR3 nucleotides are TGTGCCAGCTCACCGTCCCGGGACAGCCTCTACGAGCAGTACTTC.

V gene TRBV4-3 combines with J gene TRBJ2-1; D remains ambiguous. This CDR3 comprises 14 residues. The germline CDR1 and CDR2 sequences are LGHNA and YSLEER. Deletions cut 0 bases from V and 7 bases from J, with 10 bases between. The CDR3 protein is CASSQEEVLNEQFF. The CDR3 DNA sequence: TGCGCCAGCAGCCAAGAAGAGGTCTTGAATGAGCAGTTCTTC.

This chain joins TRBV29-1 and TRBJ2-7; TRBD2 agrees at 7 bases. This CDR3 has 13 residues. J gave up 5 bases and V 2 bases, and 6 bases lay outside the gene matches. Germline V lookup: CDR1 SQVTM, CDR2 ANQGSEA. This chain's CDR3 is CSVETGREDEQYF. The DNA for the CDR3 is TGCAGCGTTGAAACGGGGAGGGAAGACGAGCAGTACTTC.

The J gene is TRBJ1-1, the V gene TRBV7-3; D ambiguous. Trimming cost V 5 bases and J 2 bases, with 9 bases left between them. Germline V lookup: CDR1 SGHTA, CDR2 FQGTGA. This CDR3 is 13 amino acids long. CDR3 nucleotide sequence: TGTGCCAGCAGCCCGCACGTAAACACTGAAGCTTTCTTT. It translates to CASSPHVNTEAFF. The variable domain in full, with the rest retrieved from reference TRBV7-3 and TRBJ1-1, is GAGVSQTPSNKVTEKGKYVELRCDPISGHTALYWYRQSLGQGPEFLIYFQGTGAADDSGLPNDRFFAVRPEGSVSTLKIQRTERGDSAVYLCASSPHVNTEAFFGQGTRLTVV.

The chain joins TRBV20-1 to TRBJ1-1; D uncertain. Germline loops: CDR1 DFQATT, CDR2 SNEGSKA (reference sequence). V lost 3 bases, J lost 4 bases, and 6 bases lay in between. The CDR3 is 11 residues long. The CDR3 DNA reads TGCAGTGCTAGCCGAGGCACTGAAGCTTTCTTT. Translated, it gives CSASRGTEAFF.

This rearrangement joins TRBV12-2 to TRBJ1-5. TRBV12-2 is a pseudogene segment. This CDR3 comprises 16 residues. CDR3 DNA sequence: TGTGCAAGTCGCTTAGTATCTTCGGGGGGGAGGTGCCCCCAGCATTTT. Its translation: CASRLVSSGGRCPQHF.

This rearrangement joins TRBV15 to TRBJ1-1; TRBD1 matches 8 bases. Trimming removed 2 bases from V and 1 base from J; junction bases left unmatched: 12. Germline loops: CDR1 LNHNV, CDR2 YYDKDF (reference sequence). The CDR3 extends over 18 amino acids. CDR3 coding DNA: TGTGCCACCAGCAGACCTCGACAGGGGCGTATAGGGAACACTGAAGCTTTCTTT. Its translation: CATSRPRQGRIGNTEAFF.

The chain couples TRBV19 to TRBJ2-2, with a possible D match to TRBD1 (6 bases). Trimming took off 8 bases at V and 6 bases at J, with 22 bases between the two ends. Germline loops: CDR1 LNHDA, CDR2 SQIVND (reference sequence). The CDR3 is 16 amino acids. CDR3 amino acids: CASSNHREGDAGELFF. The CDR3 nucleotides read TGTGCCAGTTCCAACCACAGGGAAGGTGACGCCGGGGAGCTGTTTTTT.

This clone was seen a few times. The chain employs TRBV7-2 and TRBJ2-5; TRBD2 aligns across 14 bases. This CDR3 comprises 19 residues. The junction had 13 bases not matched to a gene; V was cut back by 0 bases and J by 7 bases. Per the germline V gene, CDR1 is SGHTA and CDR2 is FQGNSA. CDR3 in amino acids: CASSLAGRTSGGKMGTQYF. For the CDR3, the DNA is TGTGCCAGCAGCTTAGCTGGTCGGACTAGCGGGGGGAAGATGGGGACCCAGTACTTC.

This clone was seen only once. The genes are TRBV4-2 and TRBJ1-1; TRBD1 aligns across 7 bases. The junction had 12 bases not matched to a gene; V was cut back by 4 bases and J by 1 base. CDR3 length: 17 amino acids. Germline lookup yields CDR1 LGHNA and CDR2 YNFKEQ. CDR3 DNA: TGTGCCAGCAGCCGACTGGATCTCGACAGGGAGAACACTGAAGCTTTCTTT. Translation gives CASSRLDLDRENTEAFF.

This clone has only one observation. V and J are TRBV6-1 and TRBJ2-7, with unresolved D. CDR3 size: 13 residues. CDR1 and CDR2 from the germline V gene are MNHNS and SASEGT. Trimming took off 11 bases at V and 7 bases at J, with 21 bases between the two ends. CDR3 protein: CASIEFAGREQYF. In nucleotides, the CDR3 is TGTGCCTCTATCGAATTCGCTGGCCGGGAGCAGTACTTC.

The chain recombines TRBV2 with TRBJ2-7; D uncertain. Germline CDR1 and CDR2: SNHLY and FYNNEI. CDR3 length: 12 residues. V was cut by 6 bases and J by 3 bases, with 9 bases left in between. CDR3 coding DNA: TGTGCCAGCAGGACAACGAACTACGAGCAGTACTTC. Translation gives CASRTTNYEQYF.

The chain carries TRBV5-5 and TRBJ2-7; 11 nucleotides match TRBD1. This CDR3 is 16 amino acids long. The trim removed 2 bases at V and 4 bases at J, leaving 8 bases unmatched. CDR1 and CDR2 (germline): SGHKS, YYEKEE (reference sequence). CDR3 sequence reads: CASSFRPGTGGYEQYF. The CDR3 DNA follows: TGTGCCAGCAGCTTTAGACCCGGGACAGGGGGTTACGAGCAGTACTTC.

The chain uses TRBV2 and TRBJ2-7; a possible D gene is TRBD2 (5 bases). This CDR3 comprises 13 residues. Germline loops: CDR1 SNHLY, CDR2 FYNNEI. V lost 7 bases and J 2 bases, leaving 12 bases between the germline ends. The CDR3 DNA reads TGTGCCAGCAACGGAGGAGAAGCCTACGAGCAGTACTTC. Translation gives CASNGGEAYEQYF.

This rearrangement joins TRBV5-1 to TRBJ2-2, with D perhaps given as TRBD1 or TRBD2 (6 bases each). The CDR3 totals 16 residues. Germline V gene lookup returns CDR1 SGHRS and CDR2 YFSETQ. Trimming removed 6 bases at V and 6 bases at J, with 21 bases between. The CDR3 nucleotides are TGCGCCAGCACCCCCCTGGGTGGGGGGCTGGCCGGGGAGCTGTTTTTT. Encoded protein: CASTPLGGGLAGELFF.

V is TRBV4-3 and J is TRBJ2-5, with no clear D. V lost 1 base to trimming and J lost 5 bases, with 20 bases between them. Germline assignment: CDR1 LGHNA and CDR2 YSLEER. CDR3 length equals 17 residues. The CDR3 DNA reads as TGCGCCAGCAGCCAAGGTCCCCCTTCGGCTGTCTGGGAGACCCAGTACTTC. Residues: CASSQGPPSAVWETQYF.

The V call is TRBV7-2, the J call TRBJ2-5, with TRBD1 identical over 8 bases. This CDR3 is 15 amino acids long. Germline V gene data show CDR1 as SGHTA and CDR2 as FQGNSA. Germline trimming cut 0 bases from V and 5 bases from J; bases unmatched to any gene: 5. The CDR3 region is CASSLADRVGETQYF. CDR3 coding DNA: TGTGCCAGCAGCTTAGCGGACAGGGTCGGGGAGACCCAGTACTTC.